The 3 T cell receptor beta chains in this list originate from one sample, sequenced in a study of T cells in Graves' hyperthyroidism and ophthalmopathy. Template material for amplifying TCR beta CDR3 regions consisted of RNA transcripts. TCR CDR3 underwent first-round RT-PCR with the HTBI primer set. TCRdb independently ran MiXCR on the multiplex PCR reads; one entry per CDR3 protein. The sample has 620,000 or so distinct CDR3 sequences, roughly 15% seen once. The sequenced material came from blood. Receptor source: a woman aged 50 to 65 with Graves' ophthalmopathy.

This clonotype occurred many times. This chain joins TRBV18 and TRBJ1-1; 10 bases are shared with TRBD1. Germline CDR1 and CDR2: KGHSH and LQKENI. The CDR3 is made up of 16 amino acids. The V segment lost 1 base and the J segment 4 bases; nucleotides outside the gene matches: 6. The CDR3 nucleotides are TGTGCCAGCTCACCACTGACAGGGGGCGTCCCCACTGAAGCTTTCTTT. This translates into CASSPLTGGVPTEAFF.

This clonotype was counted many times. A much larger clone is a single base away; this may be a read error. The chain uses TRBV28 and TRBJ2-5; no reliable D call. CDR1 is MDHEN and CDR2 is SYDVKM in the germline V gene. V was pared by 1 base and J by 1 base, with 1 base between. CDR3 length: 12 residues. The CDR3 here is CASSLFQETQYF. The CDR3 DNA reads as TGTGCCAGCAGTTTATTCCAAGAGACCCAGTACTTC.

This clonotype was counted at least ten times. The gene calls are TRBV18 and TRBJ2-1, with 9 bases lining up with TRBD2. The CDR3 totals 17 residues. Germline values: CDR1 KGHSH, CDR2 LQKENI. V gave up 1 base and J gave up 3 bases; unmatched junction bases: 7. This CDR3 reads CASSPRSAGGYYNEQFF. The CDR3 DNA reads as TGTGCCAGCTCACCACGATCCGCGGGAGGGTACTACAATGAGCAGTTCTTC.